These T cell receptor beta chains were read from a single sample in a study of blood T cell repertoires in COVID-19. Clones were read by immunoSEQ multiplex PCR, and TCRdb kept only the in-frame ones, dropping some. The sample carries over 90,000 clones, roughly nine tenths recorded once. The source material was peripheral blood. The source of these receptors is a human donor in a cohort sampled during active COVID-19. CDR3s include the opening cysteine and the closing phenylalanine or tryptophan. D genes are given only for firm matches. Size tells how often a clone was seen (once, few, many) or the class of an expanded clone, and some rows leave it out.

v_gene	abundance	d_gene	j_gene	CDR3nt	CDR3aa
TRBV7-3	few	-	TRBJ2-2	TGTGCCAGCAGCTTAAGGGGAGACACCGGGGAGCTGTTTTTT	CASSLRGDTGELFF
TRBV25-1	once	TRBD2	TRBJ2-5	TGTGCCAGCAGTGAGGCGGGAGCACCAGAGACCCAGTACTTC	CASSEAGAPETQYF
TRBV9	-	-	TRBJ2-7	TGTGCCAGCAGCGTAGGATATGGGGCGACCTACGAGCAGTACTTC	CASSVGYGATYEQYF
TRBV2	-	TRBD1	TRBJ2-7	TGTGCCAGCAGCGGACAGGGTTTCTCCTACGAGCAGTACTTC	CASSGQGFSYEQYF
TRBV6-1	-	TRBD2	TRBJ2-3	TGTGCCAGCAGTGAAATCAGACTAGCGATCGCAGATACGCAGTATTTT	CASSEIRLAIADTQYF
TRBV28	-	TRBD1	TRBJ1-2	TGTGCCAGCACCTTATATGACCAGGGGGGCTATGGCTACACCTTC	CASTLYDQGGYGYTF
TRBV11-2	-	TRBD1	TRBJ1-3	TGTGCCAGCAGCTTAAAACGGACAGGGGCTGGAAACACCATATATTTT	CASSLKRTGAGNTIYF
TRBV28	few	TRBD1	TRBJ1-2	TGTGCCAGCAGTCTGTTCGGGGACAGGGTAGACTATGGCTACACCTTC	CASSLFGDRVDYGYTF
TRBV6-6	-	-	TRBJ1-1	TGTGCCAGCGAGGGCACGAAGACTGAAGCTTTCTTT	CASEGTKTEAFF
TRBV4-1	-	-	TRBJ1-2	TGCGCCAGCAGCCAGCCGGGGAGGGACTATGGCTACACCTTC	CASSQPGRDYGYTF
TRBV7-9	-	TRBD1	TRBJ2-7	TGTGCCAGCAGATACGGACAGGGCATCCCCTACGAGCAGTACTTC	CASRYGQGIPYEQYF
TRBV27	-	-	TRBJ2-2	TGTGCCAGCAATCTGCGACTAGAATGGTTCACCGGGGAGCTGTTTTTT	CASNLRLEWFTGELFF
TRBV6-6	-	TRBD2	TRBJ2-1	TGTGCCAGCAGTTACTCGGGACTAGCAAACAATGAGCAGTTCTTC	CASSYSGLANNEQFF
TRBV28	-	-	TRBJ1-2	TGTGCCAGCAGTCACAGGACGGACCTTAACTATGGCTACACCTTC	CASSHRTDLNYGYTF
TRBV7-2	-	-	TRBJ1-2	TGTGCCAGCACCCGCCCGGGGGTAGGGTATGGCTACACCTTC	CASTRPGVGYGYTF
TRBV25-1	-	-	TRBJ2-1	TGTGCCAGCAGTGCACTAGCCCAAAAGGGTAATGAGCAGTTCTTC	CASSALAQKGNEQFF
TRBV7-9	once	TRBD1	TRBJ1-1	TGTGCCAGCAGCCCCCAAGGACAGGGGAACACTGAAGCTTTCTTT	CASSPQGQGNTEAFF
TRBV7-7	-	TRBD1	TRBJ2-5	TGTGCCAGCAGCGTCCGTGACAGGGTAGCGGAGACCCAGTACTTC	CASSVRDRVAETQYF
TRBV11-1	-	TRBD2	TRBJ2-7	TGTGCCAGCACCTCGACTAGCCGGAACGAGCAGTACTTC	CASTSTSRNEQYF
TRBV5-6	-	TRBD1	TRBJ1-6	TGTGCCAGCAGCTTTAGGGACAGTCATAATTCGCCCCTCCACTTT	CASSFRDSHNSPLHF
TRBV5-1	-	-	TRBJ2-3	TGCGCCAGCAGCTTGGCAGGACAACCTACTAGCACAGATACGCAGTATTTT	CASSLAGQPTSTDTQYF
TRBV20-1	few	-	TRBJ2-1	TGCAGTGCTAGTGTGGGGACTGTGTCCTACAATGAGCAGTTCTTC	CSASVGTVSYNEQFF
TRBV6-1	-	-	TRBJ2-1	TGTGCCAGCAGTGAGGTTCCGGGATCCTACAATGAGCAGTTCTTC	CASSEVPGSYNEQFF
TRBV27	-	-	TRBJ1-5	TGTGCCAGCATCCCGAATCAGCCCCAGCATTTT	CASIPNQPQHF
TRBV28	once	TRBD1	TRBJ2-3	TGTGCCAGCAGTTTCAACGCCCAGGGGGTGACTTACACAGATACGCAGTATTTT	CASSFNAQGVTYTDTQYF
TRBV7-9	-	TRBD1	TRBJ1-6	TGTGCCAGCAGCATATCAGGGGCCGGGACAGGTAATTCACCCCTCCACTTT	CASSISGAGTGNSPLHF
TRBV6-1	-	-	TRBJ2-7	TGTGCCAGCAGTGAAGCCCAAGGGAGCCTCTCCTACGGGCAGTACTTC	CASSEAQGSLSYGQYF
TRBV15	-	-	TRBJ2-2	TGTGCCACCAGCAGAGTCGGAGCCGGGGAGCTGTTTTTT	CATSRVGAGELFF
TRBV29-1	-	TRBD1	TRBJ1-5	TGCAGCGTCCGACAGGGTTCCCAGCCCCAGCATTTT	CSVRQGSQPQHF
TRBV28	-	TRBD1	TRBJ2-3	TGTGCCAGCAGTTCCCAGGGGGCGGCGATGGCAGATACGCAGTATTTT	CASSSQGAAMADTQYF
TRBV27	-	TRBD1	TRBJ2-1	TGTGCCAGCAGTACCGACAGGGATCTTTATGAGCAGTTCTTC	CASSTDRDLYEQFF
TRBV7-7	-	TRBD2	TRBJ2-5	TGTGCTAGCAGCCGATTGGGGGGGACAGAGACCCAGTACTTC	CASSRLGGTETQYF
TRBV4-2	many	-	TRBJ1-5	TGTGCCAGCAGCCCCAACCTGGGGGCGAGCAATCAGCCCCAGCATTTT	CASSPNLGASNQPQHF
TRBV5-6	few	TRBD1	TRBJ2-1	TGTGCCAGCAGCTTGGAGGGCAGGGGGCACTTCTTC	CASSLEGRGHFF
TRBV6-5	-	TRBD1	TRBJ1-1	TGTGCCAGCAGTTACCGGGACAGCGGACTTGTAGCTTTCTTT	CASSYRDSGLVAFF
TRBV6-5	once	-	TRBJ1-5	TGTGCCAGCAGTTACTCCCAACAGGGTAACAATCAGCCCCAGCATTTT	CASSYSQQGNNQPQHF
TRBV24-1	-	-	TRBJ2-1	TGTGCCACCAGCGGGATCGGGAATGAGCAGTTCTTC	CATSGIGNEQFF
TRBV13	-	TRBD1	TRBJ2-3	TGTGCCAGCAGCTTAGAAAGAGTAGGGACAGGGGAAACAGATACGCAGTATTTT	CASSLERVGTGETDTQYF
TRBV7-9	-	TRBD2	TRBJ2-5	TGTGCCAGCAGCCCGGCACGCGGGAGGGCCCAAGAGACCCAGTACTTC	CASSPARGRAQETQYF
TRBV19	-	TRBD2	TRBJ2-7	TGTGCCAGTAGTATAGGCGGGAGTTATTACGAGCAGTACTTC	CASSIGGSYYEQYF
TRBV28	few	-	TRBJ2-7	TGTGCCAGCCTGCCGGACGGCGGGGCGACAGTTGGCTACGAGCAGTACTTC	CASLPDGGATVGYEQYF
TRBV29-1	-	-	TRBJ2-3	TGCAGCGTTAAAGAGATCGGAGTAGATACGCAGTATTTT	CSVKEIGVDTQYF
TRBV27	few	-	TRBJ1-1	TGTGCCAGCAGTTTTGTCGATCGCGTGAACACTGAAGCTTTCTTT	CASSFVDRVNTEAFF
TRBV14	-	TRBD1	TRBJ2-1	TGTGCCAGCAGCCACATGACAGGGAGCTCCTACAATGAGCAGTTCTTC	CASSHMTGSSYNEQFF
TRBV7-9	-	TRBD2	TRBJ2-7	TGTGCCAGCAGCGCCCCCGGGGGGTTTGGGACCTACGAGCAGTACTTC	CASSAPGGFGTYEQYF
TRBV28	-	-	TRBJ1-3	TGTGCCAGCAGTTTGGGTTTCTGGGGGGATGGAAACACCATATATTTT	CASSLGFWGDGNTIYF
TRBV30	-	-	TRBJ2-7	TGTGCCTGGAGTGTAGGGACACTGGGTACGAGGGAGTACTTC	CAWSVGTLGTREYF
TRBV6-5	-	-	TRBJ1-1	TGTGCCAGCAGCCAGATTGCAGGGAACACTGAAGCTTTCTTT	CASSQIAGNTEAFF
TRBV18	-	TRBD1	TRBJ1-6	TGTGCCAGCTCACCAGCAGGGGGGAAATCACCCCTCCACTTT	CASSPAGGKSPLHF
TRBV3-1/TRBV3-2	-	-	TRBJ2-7	TGTGCCAGCAGCCAAGACCGACAGGTTGCCTACGAGCAGTACTTC	CASSQDRQVAYEQYF
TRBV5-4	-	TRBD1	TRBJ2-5	TGTGCCAGCAGCCTACAGGGGGCGCGGGAGACCCAGTACTTC	CASSLQGARETQYF
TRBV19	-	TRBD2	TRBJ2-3	TGTGCCATCGGGGGGGATACGCAGTATTTT	CAIGGDTQYF
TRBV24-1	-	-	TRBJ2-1	TGTGCCACCAGTGATTTATCAGGTAACAATGAGCAGTTCTTC	CATSDLSGNNEQFF
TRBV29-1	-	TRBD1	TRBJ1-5	TGCAGCGTCCGAACAGGGGCCAATCAGCCCCAGCATTTT	CSVRTGANQPQHF
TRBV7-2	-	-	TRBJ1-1	TGTGCCAGCAGCTTATCCGCGGCCGGAGAAGCTTTCTTT	CASSLSAAGEAFF
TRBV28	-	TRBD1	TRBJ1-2	TGTGCCAGCCGCCTCTTGACAGGGAATGATGGCTACACCTTC	CASRLLTGNDGYTF
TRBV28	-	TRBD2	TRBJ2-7	TGTGCCAGCAGTGGACAGTTCGGGACTAGCGGGACGTGGAGGTGGTCCTACGAGCAGTACTTC	CASSGQFGTSGTWRWSYEQYF
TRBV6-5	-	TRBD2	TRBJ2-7	TGTGCCAGCAGGGGACTAGGGACTAAGTCTTTCGGGCAGTACTTC	CASRGLGTKSFGQYF
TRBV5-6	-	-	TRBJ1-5	TGTGCCAGCAGCTTGTCCCCCCAGGGAGGGTGGCCCCAGCATTTT	CASSLSPQGGWPQHF
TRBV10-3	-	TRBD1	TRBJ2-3	TGTGCCATCAGTGGGATAAAACACAGGGGCTATGTAGATGGGGATACGCAGTATTTT	CAISGIKHRGYVDGDTQYF